Included here is one TCR beta chain sequence, with context. Its antigen is as yet unknown. TCRdb redid the calling of the reads with MiXCR, one entry per CDR3 protein. This table has roughly 500,000 distinct CDR3 sequences, around 35% appearing once. Germline V gene sequence: CDR1 SGHTA, CDR2 FQGNSA. V shed 1 base and J shed 0 bases, with 7 bases lying between them. The CDR3 contains 16 residues. The data stem from a study of T cell repertoires in cytomegalovirus infection. Study details: Newly reported HLA-C-restricted and thoroughly characterized HLA-B-restricted CMV epitopes were employed. Based on public TCR beta signatures, there were indications of CMV infection and of a matching HLA type. Study-level points and caveats: Carriage of CMV together with the relevant HLA was identifiable through cumulative public TCR beta family frequency. In two of eight donors, the top clonotype was HLA-C-restricted CMV-specific.

The clonotype was recovered from a human donor in good health (CMV status not recorded). Some clones in this sample may be carry-over from other donors' samples. The rearrangement uses TRBV7-2 and TRBJ1-6; D call uncertain. Here the sequenced sample was cultured PBMCs, taken from culture after CMV antigen stimulation. This CDR3 reads CASSLGRSSYNSPLHF. The CDR3 DNA is TGTGCCAGCAGCTTAGGGAGGAGCTCCTATAATTCACCCCTCCACTTT.